The rows below give T cell receptor beta chains drawn from one sample of a study of blood T cell repertoires in COVID-19. Data came from immunoSEQ multiplex PCR; TCRdb stores just in-frame clones and leaves some out. The sample lists a few hundred thousand clones, 80% to 90% occurring once. What was sequenced was peripheral blood. Every receptor here comes from a woman between 35 and 50 years old with acute or convalescent COVID-19. The CDR3 runs from the conserved cysteine through the conserved F or W. A D gene is named only where the DNA matches it firmly. The listing skips clone size in some rows; elsewhere it reads once, few, many or a size class.

.	TRBV13	.	TRBJ1-1	TGTGCCAGCAGCCGCCTAAAGATGAACACTGAAGCTTTCTTT	CASSRLKMNTEAFF
.	TRBV6-1	.	TRBJ1-2	TGTGCCAGCAGTGAAGCGCGAAGATACTATGGCTACACCTTC	CASSEARRYYGYTF
TRBD1	TRBV5-1	.	TRBJ2-6	TGCGCCAGCAGCGAAGCGACAGGGGGTGGAGGGGCCAACGTCCTGACTTTC	CASSEATGGGGANVLTF
.	TRBV5-6	.	TRBJ1-2	TGTGCCAGCAGCTTGGGACAGAACTATGGCTACACCTTC	CASSLGQNYGYTF
TRBD2	TRBV4-1	.	TRBJ2-3	TGCGCCAGCAGCCAGCTAGCGGGGGGCGGAGATACGCAGTATTTT	CASSQLAGGGDTQYF
.	TRBV7-9	.	TRBJ1-1	TGTGCCAGCAGCTTAGGACAGATGAACACTGAAGCTTTCTTT	CASSLGQMNTEAFF
TRBD1	TRBV10-3	.	TRBJ1-1	TGTGCCATCAGTGACCCGATGACAGGGGGCACTGAAGCTTTCTTT	CAISDPMTGGTEAFF
.	TRBV6-5	.	TRBJ2-1	TGTGCCAGCAGTCCCACTTTCTTCTCCTACAATGAGCAGTTCTTC	CASSPTFFSYNEQFF
.	TRBV14	.	TRBJ1-2	TGTGCCAGCAGCCAAGACCCGGTTTACTATGGCTACACCTTC	CASSQDPVYYGYTF
TRBD1	TRBV24-1	.	TRBJ2-2	TGTGCCACCAGTAACTCCGGGACAGAGACCGGGGAGCTGTTTTTT	CATSNSGTETGELFF
.	TRBV7-9	.	TRBJ2-3	TGTGCCAGCAGCTTAGCGGCCCTAGCGTTAGATACGCAGTATTTT	CASSLAALALDTQYF
TRBD2	TRBV6-6	.	TRBJ2-1	TGTGCCAGCAGTCTGGGACTAGCGGGGGGAGCCATCTACAATGAGCAGTTCTTC	CASSLGLAGGAIYNEQFF
TRBD2	TRBV7-3	.	TRBJ2-1	TGTGCCAGCAGCTTAACGTCGTCTAGCGGGGGGGTGCAGTTCTTC	CASSLTSSSGGVQFF
.	TRBV2	.	TRBJ1-4	TGTGCCAGCATAGAGGAAACTAATGAAAAACTGTTTTTT	CASIEETNEKLFF
.	TRBV5-5	.	TRBJ1-6	TGTGCCAGCAGCTTGCCTAACGGAGAGTCACCCCTCCACTTT	CASSLPNGESPLHF
TRBD1	TRBV6-5	.	TRBJ1-1	TGTGCCAGCAGCTACGGACAGGGAAAGAACACTGAAGCTTTCTTT	CASSYGQGKNTEAFF
.	TRBV5-5	.	TRBJ1-2	TGTGCCAGCAGCTTTGGGAGTGGGAATGGCTACACCTTC	CASSFGSGNGYTF
TRBD1	TRBV2	.	TRBJ2-2	TGTGCCAGCAGTGAACAGGGGGCCGGGGAGCTGTTTTTT	CASSEQGAGELFF
TRBD1	TRBV24-1	.	TRBJ2-1	TGTGCCACCAGTGATTGGACAGGGTTCAACAATGAGCAGTTCTTC	CATSDWTGFNNEQFF
.	TRBV4-1	once	TRBJ1-2	TGCGCCAGCAGCCACTGGGGGGGGGCCGACTATGGCTACACCTTC	CASSHWGGADYGYTF
.	TRBV5-1	.	TRBJ1-1	TGCGCCAGCAGCCCCCTTCGCGACAGTAACACTGAAGCTTTCTTT	CASSPLRDSNTEAFF
TRBD1	TRBV15	.	TRBJ1-2	TGTGCCACCAGAGGAATTCAGGGGGCTGACTATGGCTACACCTTC	CATRGIQGADYGYTF
TRBD2	TRBV6-1	.	TRBJ2-1	TGTGCCAGCAGTGAAGCGAGCGGGGATCTATTCTTC	CASSEASGDLFF
TRBD1	TRBV19	.	TRBJ1-4	TGTGCCAGTATTCCAAACAGGGGAACTAATGAAAAACTGTTTTTT	CASIPNRGTNEKLFF
.	TRBV5-1	.	TRBJ1-1	TGCGCCAGCAGCTCACCGAGGTTAACCGGAGACACTGAAGCTTTCTTT	CASSSPRLTGDTEAFF
.	TRBV5-4	.	TRBJ1-2	TGTGCCAGCAGACCCCGGGGGGGCGCCTATGGCTACACCTTC	CASRPRGGAYGYTF
.	TRBV15	.	TRBJ2-5	TGTGCCACCAGCAGAGATAACAGCCGGGGGGAGACCCAGTACTTC	CATSRDNSRGETQYF
TRBD2	TRBV14	.	TRBJ2-3	TGTGCCAGCAGCCAAGATAGGTCGCGGGGGTACACAGATACGCAGTATTTT	CASSQDRSRGYTDTQYF
.	TRBV11-2	.	TRBJ2-2	TGTGCCAGCGGTAGTGCTTGGGGACAAGGCACCGGGGAGCTGTTTTTT	CASGSAWGQGTGELFF
.	TRBV9	.	TRBJ1-1	TGTGCCAGCAGCGTAGGGTCAGACACTGAAGCTTTCTTT	CASSVGSDTEAFF
.	TRBV7-3	.	TRBJ2-6	TGTGCCAGCAGCCCCCCAGGGGCCAACGTCCTGACTTTC	CASSPPGANVLTF
.	TRBV19	.	TRBJ1-5	TGTGCCACCGCCGATATGATCGGGGGCAATCAGCCCCAGCATTTT	CATADMIGGNQPQHF
TRBD1	TRBV5-1	.	TRBJ2-2	TGCGCCAGCAGCCAAGACAGGGGTGCGAACACCGGGGAGCTGTTTTTT	CASSQDRGANTGELFF
.	TRBV5-8	.	TRBJ2-5	TGTGCCAGCAGCTTGATACTAGGGGGAAAAGAGACCCAGTACTTC	CASSLILGGKETQYF
.	TRBV19	.	TRBJ1-5	TGTGCCAGTAGTATAAGGGGTCGGCCGATGTCGCATCAGCCCCAGCATTTT	CASSIRGRPMSHQPQHF
TRBD1	TRBV11-2	once	TRBJ1-1	TGTGCCAGCAGCTTAGTGGTACGACAGGGAGCTTTCTTT	CASSLVVRQGAFF
TRBD1	TRBV2	.	TRBJ1-2	TGTGCCAGCAGTGAAGGACAGGGCGACTATGGCTACACCTTC	CASSEGQGDYGYTF
TRBD2	TRBV12-5	.	TRBJ2-2	TGTGCTAGTGGCCGCCCTCCTCGGGGGGGGAACACCGGGGAGCTGTTTTTT	CASGRPPRGGNTGELFF
TRBD1	TRBV6-5	.	TRBJ1-2	TGTGCGACCAGGCGGGTAGGGACAGGGAATGGCTACACCTTC	CATRRVGTGNGYTF
.	TRBV4-1	.	TRBJ2-2	TGCGCCAGCAGCCAAGATAGGAACACCGGGGAGCTGTTTTTT	CASSQDRNTGELFF
.	TRBV18	few	TRBJ1-1	TGTGCCAGCTCACCACGGGAGCCGAACACTGAAGCTTTCTTT	CASSPREPNTEAFF
TRBD1	TRBV29-1	few	TRBJ1-1	TGCAGCGTTAGACCGGAGGACAGGGGGCGAATGAACACTGAAGCTTTCTTT	CSVRPEDRGRMNTEAFF
TRBD1	TRBV3-1/TRBV3-2	.	TRBJ1-6	TGTGCCAGCAGACGACTATCGGGACAGAGTAATTCACCCCTCCACTTT	CASRRLSGQSNSPLHF
TRBD1	TRBV7-8	once	TRBJ2-5	TGTGCCAGCAGCTTAGCGGGACAGGGGGAGACCCAGTACTTC	CASSLAGQGETQYF
TRBD2	TRBV28	few	TRBJ2-3	TGTGCCAGCAGGGGATTGACTAGCGGGGACAGCACAGATACGCAGTATTTT	CASRGLTSGDSTDTQYF
TRBD2	TRBV9	.	TRBJ2-1	TGTGCCAGCAGCGTCATCGGGGGGGCGAGTAATGAGCAGTTCTTC	CASSVIGGASNEQFF
.	TRBV24-1	few	TRBJ2-5	TGTGCCACCAGTGATTTGCAGACGGGGAGGGAGACCCAGTACTTC	CATSDLQTGRETQYF
.	TRBV6-4	.	TRBJ1-2	TGTGCCAGCAGTGACTCGAGGCGCGTCGGCTATGGCTACACCTTC	CASSDSRRVGYGYTF
.	TRBV9	.	TRBJ1-2	TGTGCCAGCAGCGACGGCGGGGGGGCGGGCTACACCTTC	CASSDGGGAGYTF
TRBD2	TRBV7-2	once	TRBJ2-1	TGTGCCAGCAGCTTAAAGAATAGCGGGGGGGCAACGGGTGAGCAGTTCTTC	CASSLKNSGGATGEQFF
.	TRBV29-1	.	TRBJ1-1	TGCAGCGGGACAGAAAACACTGAAGCTTTCTTT	CSGTENTEAFF
TRBD1	TRBV27	.	TRBJ1-6	TGTGCCAGCAGGCGCACTCCCACAGGGGGTTATAATTCACCCCTCCACTTT	CASRRTPTGGYNSPLHF
TRBD1	TRBV3-1/TRBV3-2	.	TRBJ1-3	TGTGCCAGCAGCCGACAGACAGGGGCTTTGAGTGGAAACACCATATATTTT	CASSRQTGALSGNTIYF
.	TRBV7-9	.	TRBJ1-1	TGTGCCAGCAGCTTAGGAGACTTTGAAGCTTTCTTT	CASSLGDFEAFF
TRBD2	TRBV9	.	TRBJ2-3	TGTGCCAGCAGCGTAGATCTAGCGGGGGAGTTAGATACGCAGTATTTT	CASSVDLAGELDTQYF
TRBD2	TRBV5-1	once	TRBJ2-3	TGCGCCAGCAGGCGGCGGGGGGACACAGATACGCAGTATTTT	CASRRRGDTDTQYF
.	TRBV6-1	.	TRBJ2-4	TGTGCCAGCAGTGAAGCACAGGTCAAAAACATTCAGTACTTC	CASSEAQVKNIQYF
.	TRBV5-4	.	TRBJ1-2	TGTGCCAGCAGTCCTACAGGAGACGCTAACTATGGCTACACCTTC	CASSPTGDANYGYTF
.	TRBV5-1	.	TRBJ2-5	TGCGCCAGCAGCATGGACGGGGGGCCGGAGACCCAGTACTTC	CASSMDGGPETQYF
.	TRBV5-8	.	TRBJ1-1	TGTGCCAGCAGCTTCTTACAACAGGGCACTGAAGCTTTCTTT	CASSFLQQGTEAFF